The present entry profiles one TCR beta chain with its context. The target antigen is unknown. TCRdb fed the RT-PCR reads into MiXCR, producing one record per CDR3 protein. In the table there are hundreds of thousands of distinct CDR3 sequences, approximately 7.1% of which are singletons. The sample comes from a study of response to subunit inactivated influenza vaccine. Points from the study as a whole: Seasonal influenza vaccination, on each occasion, was suggested by the authors to recruit few new T cells.

V was pared by 6 bases and J by 6 bases, with 16 bases of the junction left unmatched. Germline values: CDR1 MNHNS, CDR2 SASEGT. This CDR3 has 17 residues. The V gene is TRBV6-1, the J gene TRBJ1-5; 8 bases fit TRBD1. The TCR comes from a man aged 45 to 75 who received an inactivated influenza vaccine. This sample comprised PBMCs from blood, obtained around 25 months after vaccination. The CDR3 reads CASSRPGGKGFVQPQHF. CDR3 DNA sequence: TGTGCCAGCAGCCGACCAGGGGGCAAGGGTTTCGTTCAGCCCCAGCATTTT.